The 25 T cell receptor beta chains in this list originate from one sample, sequenced in a study of T and B cells in COVID-19 patients. BIOMED2 TRB-A/B primer pools were used in multiplex TRB PCR. MiXCR, applied by TCRdb to the multiplex PCR reads, yields one record per CDR3 protein. The data hold around 16,000 distinct CDR3 sequences, with 25% to 30% observed a single time. Each TRB amplification used roughly 220-550 ng of genomic DNA from blood. Sequencing was performed on blood. The receptors were gathered from a human donor who had recovered from COVID-19.

This clonotype was counted only a few times. This chain links TRBV5-4 with TRBJ2-6, with TRBD2 identical over 8 bases. CDR1 and CDR2 from the germline V gene are SGHNT and YYREEE (reference sequence). This CDR3 is built from 18 residues. V was clipped by 0 bases and J by 3 bases; unmatched bases: 8. DNA of the CDR3: TGTGCCAGCAGCTTGGACGGGGGGGTAAATGGTGGGGCCAACGTCCTGACTTTC. It translates to CASSLDGGVNGGANVLTF.

This clonotype was counted many times. The CDR3, as DNA: TGTGCCAGCAGTTACTTCCGGGACAGGGGAACAGATACGCAGTATTTT. Residues: CASSYFRDRGTDTQYF. V gene TRBV6-2 or TRBV6-3 combines with J gene TRBJ2-3; TRBD1 aligns across 10 bases. From germline, CDR1 is MNHEY and CDR2 SVGEGT. V lost 1 base to trimming and J lost 3 bases; unmatched junction nucleotides: 4. The CDR3 is 16 amino acids.

The rearrangement uses TRBV6-4 and TRBJ2-1; 16 bases are shared with TRBD2. The V and J ends lost 5 bases and 3 bases, in that order; junction bases with no gene match: 19. CDR3 length equals 22 residues. The V gene's germline CDR1 is MRHNA and CDR2 SNTAGT. The CDR3 is CASSRETIGTSGRAGGYNEQFF. As DNA, the CDR3 is TGTGCCAGCAGTAGAGAGACGATTGGGACTAGCGGGAGGGCCGGTGGCTACAATGAGCAGTTCTTC.

The chain uses TRBV20-1 and TRBJ2-7, with D perhaps TRBD2 (5 bases). Per germline, CDR1 DFQATT and CDR2 SNEGSKA (reference sequence). The CDR3 covers 12 residues. The CDR3 loop is CARSDTLYEQYF. CDR3 DNA sequence: TGCGCCCGTAGCGATACCCTCTACGAGCAGTACTTC.

This clonotype was detected only a few times. The genes are TRBV12-3 or TRBV12-4 and TRBJ2-2; D is unclear. With 2 bases removed from V and 6 bases from J, the gap between germline ends came to 4 bases. The CDR3 spans 12 residues. As DNA, the CDR3 is TGTGCCAGCAGTTTATGGTCCGGGGAGCTGTTTTTT. Amino acid sequence: CASSLWSGELFF.

The chain has TRBV5-1 and TRBJ2-2; 15 nucleotides agree with TRBD2. J gave up 0 bases and V 4 bases, and 1 base lay outside the gene matches. The length of the CDR3 is 17 residues. From germline, CDR1 is SGHRS and CDR2 YFSETQ. CDR3 region: CASSRTSGGANTGELFF. As DNA, the CDR3 is TGCGCCAGCAGCAGGACTAGCGGGGGGGCGAACACCGGGGAGCTGTTTTTT.

Within the sample, this clonotype is medium-sized. The rearrangement joins TRBV19 to TRBJ2-7; a weak D match, TRBD1 (5 bases). Germline loops: CDR1 LNHDA, CDR2 SQIVND (reference sequence). This CDR3 region has 14 residues. Trimming left V 4 bases short and J 0 bases short, with 10 bases between. The CDR3 sequence: CASSTWGGSYEQYF. The CDR3 DNA reads TGTGCCAGTAGTACATGGGGCGGCTCCTACGAGCAGTACTTC.

The rearrangement joins TRBV7-6 to TRBJ2-7; no definite D call. Trimming pared 3 bases from V and 2 bases from J, leaving 5 bases between. The CDR3 totals 12 residues. Germline V CDR1 and CDR2: SGHVS, FNYEAQ. In nucleotides, the CDR3 is TGTGCCAGCAGCTTCCTTCCCTACGAGCAGTACTTC. Amino acids: CASSFLPYEQYF.

This clonotype has only a few counts. The rearrangement links TRBV6-6 to TRBJ1-6; no firm D call. V was trimmed by 2 bases and J by 0 bases, leaving 11 bases between them. This CDR3 comprises 17 residues. CDR1 and CDR2 (germline): MNHNY, SVGAGI (reference sequence). The CDR3 DNA sequence: TGTGCCAGCAGTTACGGATCCCTCGGCTCCTATAATTCACCCCTCCACTTT. Protein sequence: CASSYGSLGSYNSPLHF.

Regarding this clonotype: Possible read error: a much larger clone is one base away. The chain is built from TRBV12-3 or TRBV12-4 and TRBJ2-1; 14 positions match TRBD2. V lost 2 bases to trimming and J lost 8 bases; unmatched junction nucleotides: 5. This CDR3 spans 16 amino acids. The CDR3 loop reads CASSLSTSGRAHEQFF. CDR3 in DNA: TGTGCCAGCAGTTTATCGACTAGCGGGAGGGCCCATGAGCAGTTCTTC.

In this sample, this clonotype turned up many times. V and J are TRBV19 and TRBJ1-1; D is undetermined. This CDR3 comprises 15 residues. Deletions cut 3 bases from V and 2 bases from J, with 13 bases between. The V gene's germline CDR1 is LNHDA and CDR2 SQIVND (reference sequence). The CDR3 sequence is CASSIRGPSNTEAFF. CDR3 nucleotides: TGTGCCAGTAGTATCCGAGGACCTTCTAACACTGAAGCTTTCTTT.

Relative to its sample, this clonotype is medium-sized. This chain joins TRBV29-1 and TRBJ1-2; no clear D. Germline-derived CDR1 and CDR2 are SQVTM and ANQGSEA. The CDR3 sequence is 12 residues long. Trimming took 8 bases from V and 0 from J, leaving 10 bases between them. CDR3 nucleotide sequence: TGCAGCCCTTACACCGCTAACTATGGCTACACCTTC. Translated, it gives CSPYTANYGYTF.

This clonotype is judged medium-sized. J is TRBJ2-2 and V is TRBV6-5, with D uncertain. CDR1 and CDR2 from the germline V gene are MNHEY and SVGAGI. V was cut by 2 bases and J by 4 bases, with 8 bases left in between. The CDR3 loop spans 14 amino acids. CDR3 sequence: CASSYDSGTGELFF. DNA for the CDR3: TGTGCCAGCAGTTACGACTCCGGCACCGGGGAGCTGTTTTTT.

The J gene is TRBJ1-6, the V gene TRBV6-4; TRBD1 matches at 8 bases. Germline loops: CDR1 MRHNA, CDR2 SNTAGT. This CDR3 contains 14 residues. J gave up 9 bases and V 6 bases, and 7 bases lay outside the gene matches. CDR3 protein: CASRLTGDSSPLHF. The CDR3 coding sequence is TGTGCCAGCAGATTGACAGGGGATAGTTCACCCCTCCACTTT.

By sample share, this clonotype is medium-sized (0.01 to 0.1%). The CDR3 region is CASSPGTSHTGELFF. The CDR3 nucleotides read TGTGCCAGCAGTCCAGGGACTAGTCACACCGGGGAGCTGTTTTTT. This chain uses TRBV12-3 or TRBV12-4 with TRBJ2-2; TRBD2 agrees at 8 bases. The V segment lost 5 bases and the J segment 3 bases; nucleotides outside the gene matches: 5. The CDR3 contains 15 residues.

By share, this clonotype ranks as medium-sized. The J gene is TRBJ2-3, the V gene TRBV29-1; tentatively, D is TRBD2 (6 bases). Trimming shortened V by 8 bases and J by 1 base, and 7 bases separated the two germline ends. The CDR3 length is 11 residues. CDR1 and CDR2 (germline): SQVTM, ANQGSEA. CDR3 sequence reads: CSWGGTDTQYF. DNA of the CDR3: TGCAGCTGGGGGGGCACAGATACGCAGTATTTT.

This clonotype came up a few times. The rearrangement links TRBV11-3 to TRBJ1-5; no reliable D call. Trimming stripped 5 bases from V and 1 base from J, with 6 bases between. CDR3 size: 13 residues. Germline values: CDR1 SGHNT, CDR2 YENEEA. CDR3 coding DNA: TGTGCCAGCAGCCAGGACAGCAATCAGCCCCAGCATTTT. The encoded protein is CASSQDSNQPQHF. Full variable domain (outside the CDR3, taken from reference TRBV11-3 and TRBJ1-5): EAGVVQSPRYKIIEKKQPVAFWCNPISGHNTLYWYLQNLGQGPELLIRYENEEAVDDSQLPKDRFSAERLKGVDSTLKIQPAELGDSAVYLCASSQDSNQPQHFGDGTRLSIL.

The chain has TRBV6-6 and TRBJ2-1; D is undetermined. V gave up 0 bases and J gave up 7 bases, with 4 bases separating them. This CDR3 comprises 12 residues. Per the germline V gene, CDR1 is MNHNY and CDR2 is SVGAGI (reference sequence). CDR3 sequence: CASSYSGNEQFF. The CDR3 DNA follows: TGTGCCAGCAGTTACTCGGGAAATGAGCAGTTCTTC.

The rearrangement links TRBV7-9 to TRBJ1-2; D gene unclear. Germline lookup yields CDR1 SEHNR and CDR2 FQNEAQ (reference sequence). CDR3 length: 13 residues. Trimming took off 2 bases at V and 8 bases at J, with 12 bases between the two ends. CDR3 sequence reads: CASSLSAGGGYTF. The CDR3 nucleotides are TGTGCCAGCAGCTTAAGCGCTGGTGGAGGCTACACCTTC.

This chain uses TRBV6-5 with TRBJ1-5; TRBD1 matches 8 bases. This CDR3 has 14 amino acids. Per the germline V gene, CDR1 is MNHEY and CDR2 is SVGAGI. Trimming took 5 bases from V and 4 from J; bases not matched to a gene: 4. The CDR3 nucleotides read TGTGCCAGCAGTCTAGACAGGGGTAATCAGCCCCAGCATTTT. Amino acid sequence: CASSLDRGNQPQHF.

The chain combines TRBV5-4 with TRBJ2-2, with D tentatively TRBD1 (6 bases). Trimming left V 2 bases short and J 7 bases short, with 9 bases between. The germline CDR1 and CDR2 sequences are SGHNT and YYREEE (reference sequence). The CDR3 is made up of 13 amino acids. The CDR3 loop is CASSLQGIGELFF. Here the CDR3 DNA reads TGTGCCAGCAGCTTACAGGGAATCGGGGAGCTGTTTTTT.

This clonotype has more than one count but fewer than ten. The J gene is TRBJ2-2, the V gene TRBV20-1; D unresolved. Looked up from germline, CDR1 is DFQATT and CDR2 is SNEGSKA (reference sequence). The CDR3 is made up of 15 amino acids. The V and J ends lost 3 bases and 2 bases respectively, with 13 bases between them. The CDR3 nucleotides are TGCAGTGCTAGTCGGCGAGTAGCTAACACCGGGGAGCTGTTTTTT. It encodes CSASRRVANTGELFF.

This clonotype was seen repeatedly, ten times or more. The CDR3 DNA reads TGTGCCAGCAGTGCTACCGAACAGGGGCCGGCTTTCTTT. Its translation: CASSATEQGPAFF. The V call is TRBV6-4, the J call TRBJ1-1, with 7 bases fitting TRBD1. V was pared by 4 bases and J by 11 bases, with 10 bases of the junction left unmatched. Germline assignment: CDR1 MRHNA and CDR2 SNTAGT. The CDR3 totals 13 residues.

This clonotype qualifies as medium-sized. This rearrangement joins TRBV29-1 to TRBJ2-5; TRBD2 agrees at 14 bases. Germline V lookup: CDR1 SQVTM, CDR2 ANQGSEA. V trimming: 4 bases; J trimming: 5 bases; junction bases outside the gene matches: 0. The CDR3 has 13 residues. CDR3 DNA: TGCAGCGTTGGACTAGCGGGAGGGGAGACCCAGTACTTC. It specifies CSVGLAGGETQYF.

With respect to this clonotype: Being one base from a much bigger clone, this may be a read error. The genes are TRBV27 and TRBJ2-2; D ambiguous. The CDR3 loop spans 12 amino acids. Germline V gives CDR1 MNHEY, CDR2 SMNVEV (reference sequence). CDR3 protein: CASCLNTGELFF. DNA of the CDR3: TGTGCCAGCTGTTTGAACACCGGGGAGCTGTTTTTT.